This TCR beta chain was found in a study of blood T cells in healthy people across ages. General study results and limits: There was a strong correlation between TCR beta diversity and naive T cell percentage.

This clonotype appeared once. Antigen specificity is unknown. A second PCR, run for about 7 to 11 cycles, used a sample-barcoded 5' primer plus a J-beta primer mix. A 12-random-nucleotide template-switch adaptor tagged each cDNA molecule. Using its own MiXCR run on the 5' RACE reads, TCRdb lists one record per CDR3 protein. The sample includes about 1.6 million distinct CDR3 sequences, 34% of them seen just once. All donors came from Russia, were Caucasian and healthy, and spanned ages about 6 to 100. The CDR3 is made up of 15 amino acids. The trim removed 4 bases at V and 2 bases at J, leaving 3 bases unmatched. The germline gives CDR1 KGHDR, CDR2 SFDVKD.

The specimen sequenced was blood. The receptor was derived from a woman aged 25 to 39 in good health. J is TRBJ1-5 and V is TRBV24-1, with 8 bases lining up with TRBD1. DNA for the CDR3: TGTGCCACCAGTGACCAGACAGGGGGCAATCAGCCCCAGCATTTT. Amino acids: CATSDQTGGNQPQHF.